This entry concerns a single T cell receptor beta chain. There is no known antigen for this receptor. Per-base quality was not reported, and no clone a single base away is much larger than it. The data stem from a study of blood T cell repertoires in COVID-19 (dated by TCRdb to 2020 to 2021). A note on the overall study: The collaborator samples originated in the United States, Italy and Spain and spanned the acute and convalescent phases of COVID-19. Subjects who had been exposed to COVID-19, were actively infected with it, or had recovered from it provided the deeply sampled blood TCRbeta repertoires that made up the dataset. Sample metadata almost always included a de-identified subject ID, COVID-19 status, age in years and sex. The prospective study material was composed of cDNA or gDNA derived from T cells, B-cell-depleted T cells, or PBMCs. Where available, HLA class I and class II types were obtained from metadata supplied by the sample provider rather than from assay-based typing. The samples were drawn from the first 160 participants of the ongoing ImmuneRACE study and from over 950 subjects provided by 6 global collaborators. The repertoires were released in a freely available public database intended as a resource for research on the immune response to SARS-CoV-2. General conclusions and limits of the study: How much clinical and demographic metadata was included differed by source and by participant, and the metadata was provided uncurated.

Each collaborating institution followed its own protocols to collect whole blood in K2EDTA tubes. Collaborator samples were shipped for TCRbeta analysis as frozen whole blood, isolated PBMCs, or DNA extracted from either sample type. The CDR3 covers 15 residues, taking in both the cysteine and the phenylalanine. Only the CDR3 region is kept as DNA, spanning 45 bases read in frame from base 1. The germline V gene (reference sequence) gives CDR1 as SGHKS and CDR2 as YYEKEE. Here V drops 3 bases and J drops 2 bases, and the junction holds 7 bases not matched to any gene. TCRbeta CDR3 regions were amplified from genomic DNA using the immunoSEQ Assay, a bias-controlled multiplex PCR. The study's own analysis went as follows. The number of nucleated cells in each sample was estimated by amplification of reference gene primers within the assay. To quantify the absolute abundance of each unique TCRbeta CDR3 rearrangement, sequence reads were collapsed and filtered. Productive Simpson clonality was computed per sample as the square root of Simpson's diversity index over productive rearrangements. As stored in TCRdb, this immuneACCESS dataset retains in-frame rearrangements with V and J assigned. A fraction of the clones does not appear; measured against another copy, unresolved V genes explain less than half of the discrepancy, and the remainder lacks a known reason. The D gene and trimming were derived from the DNA, and the V and J assignments and clone size from that table. This sample lists almost 300,000 clones; about 87% were detected once. Of the sample, 1% to 1.5% falls within the top ten clones.

The sequenced material came from peripheral blood. The rearranged segments are TRBV5-5 and TRBJ2-5, with TRBD2 identical over 7 junction bases. The sequence derives from a man aged 70-80 years with acute or convalescent COVID-19. The CDR3 corresponds to CASSWGEGRQETQYF. The base sequence is TGTGCCAGCAGCTGGGGGGAGGGGCGTCAAGAGACCCAGTACTTC.